The 10 T cell receptor beta chains presented below share a single source sample, sequenced in a study of T cell responses to AZD1222 COVID-19 vaccine. Only in-frame clones appear in the TCRdb table, and some are missing; sequencing was by immunoSEQ multiplex PCR. In the table there are 150,000 to 200,000 clones, approximately 94% of which are singletons. The sample in question was peripheral blood, obtained on day 0 of AZD1222 vaccination. All receptors derive from an adult in good health.

The J gene is TRBJ1-5, the V gene TRBV4-2; D remains ambiguous. There are 14 residues in the CDR3. Trimming removed 1 base from V and 10 bases from J, with 14 bases in between. The germline V gene has CDR1 LGHNA and CDR2 YNFKEQ. The CDR3 here is CASSQGQAEGPQHF. The CDR3 nucleotides are TGTGCCAGCAGCCAAGGGCAGGCCGAGGGTCCCCAGCATTTT.

In this sample, this clone turned up a few times. The CDR3 DNA reads as TGTGCCAGCAGCTCTGGACAAACTACGAACACCGGGGAGCTGTTTTTT. Its protein product is CASSSGQTTNTGELFF. This chain links TRBV7-3 with TRBJ2-2, with a tentative D call TRBD1 (5 bases). This CDR3 is built from 16 residues. CDR1 and CDR2 from the germline V gene are SGHTA and FQGTGA. V lost 4 bases, J lost 0 bases, and 12 bases lay in between.

V and J are TRBV6-1 and TRBJ1-5, with a tentative D call TRBD1 (5 bases). The germline V and J ends were trimmed by 7 bases and 1 base, with 8 bases remaining between them. CDR1 is MNHNS and CDR2 is SASEGT in the germline V gene. The CDR3 has 13 amino acids. The CDR3 spells CASNWDSNQPQHF. CDR3 coding DNA: TGTGCCAGCAACTGGGACAGCAATCAGCCCCAGCATTTT.

The V and J genes are TRBV28 and TRBJ2-1, with 8 positions matching TRBD1. Germline trimming cut 5 bases from V and 7 bases from J; bases unmatched to any gene: 7. This CDR3 contains 14 residues. Germline V gives CDR1 MDHEN, CDR2 SYDVKM. As DNA, the CDR3 is TGTGCCAGCAGTGCCAGGGGGCGGAGGAATGAGCAGTTCTTC. Translating it yields CASSARGRRNEQFF.

The CDR3, as DNA: TGTGCCAGCAGCGGGGAAGGCCAGATGTCCAAAGAGACCCAGTACTTC. Translation: CASSGEGQMSKETQYF. The V gene is TRBV7-2, the J gene TRBJ2-5; no firm D call. Trimming took off 5 bases at V and 3 bases at J, with 19 bases between the two ends. The CDR3 has 16 residues. Germline lookup yields CDR1 SGHTA and CDR2 FQGNSA.

V and J are TRBV15 and TRBJ1-5, with unresolved D. CDR1 is LNHNV, CDR2 YYDKDF, per germline (reference sequence). This CDR3 has 11 residues. The V and J ends lost 5 bases and 9 bases respectively, with 8 bases between them. CDR3 amino acids: CATSSPGPQHF. DNA of the CDR3: TGTGCCACCAGCTCCCCCGGGCCCCAGCATTTT.

This chain uses TRBV5-1 with TRBJ1-6; D remains ambiguous. The CDR3 length is 15 residues. Trimming stripped 2 bases from V and 5 bases from J, with 11 bases between. CDR1 SGHRS and CDR2 YFSETQ come from the germline V gene. CDR3 nucleotides: TGCGCCAGCAGCTTCCGCTCCGGGGATAATTCACCCCTCCACTTT. The encoded protein is CASSFRSGDNSPLHF.

J is TRBJ1-6 and V is TRBV15, with D possibly being TRBD1 (5 bases). Germline CDR1 and CDR2: LNHNV and YYDKDF (reference sequence). With 0 bases removed from V and 14 bases from J, the gap between germline ends came to 11 bases. This CDR3 comprises 13 residues. As DNA, the CDR3 is TGTGCCACCAGCAGAGACAGGGTCGCAGCCCTCCACTTT. Amino acids: CATSRDRVAALHF.

The chain has TRBV5-1 and TRBJ2-7; no clear D. The CDR3 is 14 residues long. Trimming pared 4 bases from V and 4 bases from J, leaving 15 bases between. Germline V gives CDR1 SGHRS, CDR2 YFSETQ. The CDR3 coding sequence is TGCGCCAGCAGCGGAACTACAGCGACTTACGAGCAGTACTTC. It codes for CASSGTTATYEQYF.

The chain employs TRBV18 and TRBJ1-1; 8 positions match TRBD1. V was pared by 7 bases and J by 6 bases, with 10 bases of the junction left unmatched. The CDR3 consists of 14 residues. The V gene's germline CDR1 is KGHSH and CDR2 LQKENI. The CDR3 bases are TGTGCCAGCTGCAGGGGGCGCGGAGGCTCTGAAGCTTTCTTT. Translating it yields CASCRGRGGSEAFF.